This T cell receptor beta chain appears in the sequencing data of a study of cytomegalovirus exposure and HLA in healthy donors. Some clones are missing from TCRdb's copy, which holds only in-frame ones; the method was immunoSEQ multiplex PCR. The top ten clones hold more than 1% of a sample with approximately 200,000 clones, about 90% of them seen once. CDR1 and CDR2 from the germline V gene are SGHVS and FQNEAQ. The CDR3 is 15 residues long. J was trimmed by 0 bases and V by 7 bases; bases with no gene match: 8. This TCR was recovered from a woman aged 18-29 years in good health and CMV-seronegative. The chain carries TRBV7-8 and TRBJ2-7; 8 nucleotides agree with TRBD2. The sequenced sample consisted of PBMCs. The CDR3 DNA follows: TGTGCCAGCACCCGAGGGAGCGGGAGCTCCTACGAGCAGTACTTC. Translating it yields CASTRGSGSSYEQYF.